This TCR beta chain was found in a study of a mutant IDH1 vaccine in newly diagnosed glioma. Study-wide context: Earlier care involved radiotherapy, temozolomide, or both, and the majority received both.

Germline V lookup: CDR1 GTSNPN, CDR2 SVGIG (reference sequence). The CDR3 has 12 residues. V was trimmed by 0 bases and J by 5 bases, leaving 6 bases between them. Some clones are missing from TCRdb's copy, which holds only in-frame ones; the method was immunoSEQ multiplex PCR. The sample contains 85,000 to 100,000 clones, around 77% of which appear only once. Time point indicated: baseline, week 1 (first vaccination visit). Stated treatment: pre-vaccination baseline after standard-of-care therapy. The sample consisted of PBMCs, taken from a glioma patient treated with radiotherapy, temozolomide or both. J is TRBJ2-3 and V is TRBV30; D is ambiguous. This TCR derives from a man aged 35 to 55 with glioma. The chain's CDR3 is CAWSVGLDTQYF. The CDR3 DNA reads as TGTGCCTGGAGTGTAGGTCTAGATACGCAGTATTTT. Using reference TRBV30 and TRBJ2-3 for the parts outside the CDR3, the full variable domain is SQTIHQWPATLVQPVGSPLSLECTVEGTSNPNLYWYRQAAGRGLQLLFYSVGIGQISSEVPQNLSASRPQDRQFILSSKKLLLSDSGFYLCAWSVGLDTQYFGPGTRLTVL.